The 14 T cell receptor beta chains reported below all come from one sample, sequenced in a study of blood T cell repertoires in COVID-19. The table came from immunoSEQ multiplex PCR; TCRdb's copy has only in-frame clones and leaves some out. The table includes hundreds of thousands of clones, 75% to 90% detected once. The sample was peripheral blood. The receptors come from an older woman with COVID-19, enrolled during active disease.

The rearrangement joins TRBV6-6 to TRBJ1-3; D unclear. The ends were cut back, 5 bases at V and 2 bases at J, with 16 bases in the middle. The CDR3 has 16 amino acids. The germline V gene has CDR1 MNHNY and CDR2 SVGAGI (reference sequence). The DNA of the CDR3 is TGTGCCAGCAGTCGAGACGCGGTGATGCCTGGAAACACCATATATTTT. Protein product: CASSRDAVMPGNTIYF.

This CDR3 reads CASSATGKFDEQYF. In nucleotides, the CDR3 is TGCGCCAGCAGCGCGACAGGGAAGTTCGACGAGCAGTACTTC. This chain connects TRBV10-1 to TRBJ2-7; 7 bases fit TRBD1. CDR3 length: 14 residues. Trimming removed 6 bases from V and 5 bases from J; junction bases left unmatched: 10. CDR1 is WNHNN, CDR2 SYGVQD, per germline (reference sequence).

This chain uses TRBV30 with TRBJ1-1, with D possibly matching TRBD1 (5 bases). CDR3 size: 13 residues. V was cut by 8 bases and J by 1 base, with 14 bases left in between. CDR1 is GTSNPN and CDR2 is SVGIG in the germline V gene (reference sequence). The DNA of the CDR3 is TGTGCCAGCAGGGTGGGGGGGAACACTGAAGCTTTCTTT. Its translation: CASRVGGNTEAFF.

CDR3 DNA sequence: TGCGCCAGCAGCCCGGGACAGGGGGCGGAAAAACTGTTTTTT. Protein product: CASSPGQGAEKLFF. This sequence joins TRBV5-1 and TRBJ1-4, with 12 nucleotides matching TRBD1. Germline trimming cut 4 bases from V and 8 bases from J; bases unmatched to any gene: 3. The germline CDR1 and CDR2 sequences are SGHRS and YFSETQ. CDR3 length equals 14 residues.

The rearrangement links TRBV6-2 or TRBV6-3 to TRBJ2-7; D is undetermined. CDR3 size: 16 residues. Trimming left V 0 bases short and J 1 base short, with 13 bases between. CDR1 is MNHEY, CDR2 SVGEGT, per germline. CDR3 bases: TGTGCCAGCAGTTACTCGATAGCAGCGCCGTCCTACGAGCAGTACTTC. Encoded protein: CASSYSIAAPSYEQYF.

V usage is TRBV3-1 (or the pseudogene TRBV3-2) and J usage is TRBJ1-2; D not certain. This CDR3 is 12 amino acids long. The V gene lost 0 bases and the J gene lost 3 bases, with 2 bases spanning the gap. CDR1 is LGHDT and CDR2 is YNNKEL in the germline V gene (reference sequence). The CDR3 protein is CASSQDDYGYTF. The CDR3 nucleotides are TGTGCCAGCAGCCAAGACGACTATGGCTACACCTTC.

The chain employs TRBV3-1 (or the pseudogene TRBV3-2) and TRBJ1-6; TRBD1 is a possible D gene (6 bases). Germline V lookup: CDR1 LGHDT, CDR2 YNNKEL (reference sequence). The CDR3 is 15 residues long. Trimming cost V 1 base and J 8 bases, with 12 bases left between them. The CDR3 nucleotides are TGTGCCAGCAGCCAAGTTGGCAGGGGTTATTCACCCCTCCACTTT. Its translation: CASSQVGRGYSPLHF.

V gene TRBV29-1 combines with J gene TRBJ1-5; D is ambiguous. Deletions cut 5 bases from V and 4 bases from J, with 12 bases between. The CDR3 is 13 residues long. CDR1 is SQVTM, CDR2 ANQGSEA, per germline. The DNA of the CDR3 is TGCAGCGTTTCCAATGGCAGTAATCAGCCCCAGCATTTT. It is translated as CSVSNGSNQPQHF.

This clone was observed once. The chain links TRBV7-2 to TRBJ2-1, with TRBD2 matching 12 bases. The junction had 2 bases not matched to a gene; V was cut back by 5 bases and J by 3 bases. The CDR3 contains 15 residues. Germline V CDR1 and CDR2: SGHTA, FQGNSA. DNA for the CDR3: TGTGCCAGCAGCGCGGGACTAGCGGGCTACAATGAGCAGTTCTTC. Amino acid sequence: CASSAGLAGYNEQFF.

This clone occurred a few times. This rearrangement joins TRBV4-1 to TRBJ2-2, with D possibly TRBD1 on 6 matching bases. Germline-derived CDR1 and CDR2 are MGHRA and YSYEKL. The CDR3 loop spans 15 amino acids. Trimming stripped 0 bases from V and 6 bases from J, with 11 bases between. CDR3 residues: CASSQDGRGAGELFF. CDR3 DNA sequence: TGCGCCAGCAGCCAAGACGGCAGGGGAGCCGGGGAGCTGTTTTTT.

This rearrangement joins TRBV6-5 to TRBJ2-1, with D possibly matching TRBD2 (6 bases). In germline, CDR1 is MNHEY, CDR2 SVGAGI. CDR3 length: 15 residues. V was cut by 2 bases and J by 7 bases, with 15 bases left in between. This CDR3 is CASSYPARGGNEQFF. Here the CDR3 DNA reads TGTGCCAGCAGTTACCCCGCCCGAGGAGGGAATGAGCAGTTCTTC.

V usage is TRBV12-5 and J usage is TRBJ2-7, with a weak D call TRBD2 (6 bases). From germline, CDR1 is LGHNT and CDR2 FRNRAP. The CDR3 spans 14 residues. V gave up 6 bases and J gave up 0 bases, with 12 bases separating them. The CDR3 spells CASGSGVHSYEQYF. The CDR3 DNA reads TGTGCTAGTGGCTCGGGGGTTCACTCCTACGAGCAGTACTTC. Full variable domain (missing parts from reference TRBV12-5 and TRBJ2-7): DARVTQTPRHKVTEMGQEVTMRCQPILGHNTVFWYRQTMMQGLELLAYFRNRAPLDDSGMPKDRFSAEMPDATLATLKIQPSEPRDSAVYFCASGSGVHSYEQYFGPGTRLTVT.

This chain links TRBV27 with TRBJ2-1; 9 bases map to TRBD2. This CDR3 spans 16 amino acids. The V and J ends lost 6 bases and 12 bases, in that order; junction bases with no gene match: 18. The germline V gene has CDR1 MNHEY and CDR2 SMNVEV (reference sequence). The CDR3 is CASSNGRLASGDTQFF. The CDR3 DNA reads TGTGCCAGCAGCAACGGGAGGTTGGCTAGCGGGGACACGCAGTTCTTC.

This clone was observed a few times. This chain connects TRBV6-6 to TRBJ2-7; 8 bases map to TRBD1. The CDR3 sequence is 16 residues long. V gave up 6 bases and J gave up 3 bases; unmatched junction bases: 13. Germline CDR1 reads MNHNY; CDR2 reads SVGAGI (reference sequence). CDR3: CASSPGMGTGRYEQYF. As DNA, the CDR3 is TGTGCCAGCAGCCCAGGCATGGGGACAGGCCGCTACGAGCAGTACTTC.